The TCR beta chain under discussion was sequenced for a study of blood T cell repertoires in COVID-19. The wider study: COVID-19 samples collected from the United States, Italy and Spain covered acute and convalescent phases. Sources were T cells, B-cell-depleted T cells, or PBMCs; the material itself was cDNA or gDNA.

Original handling: Nucleated cell counts were estimated from reference gene primer amplification. Here immunoSEQ multiplex PCR was the method, and the copy in TCRdb shows in-frame clones only, minus some. The DNA was the basis for D and trimming; V, J and clone size are from that table. The data hold fewer than 300,000 clones, with around 87% observed a single time. V lost 3 bases and J lost 3, with 8 bases in between. From germline, CDR1 is LNHDA and CDR2 SQIVND (reference sequence). The CDR3 has 13 residues. This clone was observed at least ten times. J is TRBJ1-2 and V is TRBV19, with TRBD1 as a possible D gene (6 bases). What was sequenced was peripheral blood. This TCR derives from a woman aged 50 to 65 with acute or convalescent COVID-19. CDR3 nucleotides: TGTGCCAGTAGTATTAGGACAGACTATGGCTACACCTTC. Its translation: CASSIRTDYGYTF.